The 23 T cell receptor beta chains given below trace back to one sample, sequenced in a study of cytomegalovirus exposure and HLA in healthy donors. Use of 60 Vbeta and 13 Jbeta primers characterized the PCR. Measured with immunoSEQ multiplex PCR; TCRdb has only the in-frame clones, and not every one. Of around 74,000 clones listed, around 80% are singletons. The sequenced sample consisted of PBMCs. The receptors stem from a man younger than 40 in good health and CMV-seronegative.

CDR3 DNA: TGTGCCAGAGACCCGGGACATAAAAGCTACGAGCAGTACTTC. Residues: CARDPGHKSYEQYF. The genes are TRBV27 and TRBJ2-7, with TRBD1 as a possible D gene (6 bases). The CDR3 is 14 amino acids. Trimming shortened V by 9 bases and J by 3 bases, and 18 bases separated the two germline ends. In germline, CDR1 is MNHEY, CDR2 SMNVEV (reference sequence).

The rearrangement links TRBV19 to TRBJ2-1; no definite D call. The CDR3 totals 14 residues. Trimming removed 5 bases from V and 6 bases from J, with 14 bases in between. Per germline, CDR1 LNHDA and CDR2 SQIVND (reference sequence). CDR3 amino acids: CASSFSRVSNEQFF. CDR3 coding DNA: TGTGCCAGTAGTTTCTCCCGGGTCTCCAATGAGCAGTTCTTC.

This chain joins TRBV7-8 and TRBJ2-5, with 7 bases lining up with TRBD1. V gave up 5 bases and J gave up 4 bases; unmatched junction bases: 4. This CDR3 has 13 residues. The V gene's germline CDR1 is SGHVS and CDR2 FQNEAQ. In DNA, the CDR3 is TGTGCCAGCAGCGTTACAGGGGTAGAGACCCAGTACTTC. Translating it yields CASSVTGVETQYF.

The chain combines TRBV7-9 with TRBJ2-7, with D unresolved. Germline loops: CDR1 SEHNR, CDR2 FQNEAQ (reference sequence). Between the trimmed V and J ends, which lost 2 bases and 2 bases, there was a span of 4 bases. The CDR3 is made up of 12 amino acids. CDR3 protein: CASSLHPYEQYF. CDR3 DNA sequence: TGTGCCAGCAGCTTACATCCCTACGAGCAGTACTTC.

This clone was found once. The genes are TRBV19 and TRBJ2-7, with TRBD1 matching over 9 bases. The V gene's germline CDR1 is LNHDA and CDR2 SQIVND (reference sequence). J gave up 0 bases and V 4 bases, and 4 bases lay outside the gene matches. The CDR3 runs to 15 residues. The CDR3 protein is CASSRTGVSSYEQYF. In DNA form, the CDR3 reads TGTGCCAGTAGTAGGACAGGGGTTAGCTCCTACGAGCAGTACTTC.

The rearrangement links TRBV14 to TRBJ2-5, with unresolved D. CDR1 SGHDN and CDR2 FVKESK come from the germline V gene. Trimming took 10 bases from V and 5 from J, leaving 14 bases between them. CDR3 length equals 12 residues. CDR3: CAILGTEETQYF. CDR3 DNA: TGTGCCATCTTAGGCACAGAGGAGACCCAGTACTTC. Full variable domain (outside the CDR3, taken from reference TRBV14 and TRBJ2-5): EAGVTQFPSHSVIEKGQTVTLRCDPISGHDNLYWYRRVMGKEIKFLLHFVKESKQDESGMPNNRFLAERTGGTYSTLKVQPAELEDSGVYFCAILGTEETQYFGPGTRLLVL.

This clone appeared once. The chain carries TRBV7-9 and TRBJ1-4, with D possibly being TRBD1 (6 bases). Trimming removed 5 bases at V and 5 bases at J, with 12 bases between. Germline V gene sequence: CDR1 SEHNR, CDR2 FQNEAQ (reference sequence). The CDR3 has 14 amino acids. The CDR3 nucleotides are TGTGCCAGCAGCCCGGCTGGGACAAATGAAAAACTGTTTTTT. Translated: CASSPAGTNEKLFF. The complete variable domain, with remaining parts taken from reference TRBV7-9 and TRBJ1-4, reads DTGVSQNPRHKITKRGQNVTFRCDPISEHNRLYWYRQTLGQGPEFLTYFQNEAQLEKSRLLSDRFSAERPKGSFSTLEIQRTEQGDSAMYLCASSPAGTNEKLFFGSGTQLSVL.

This chain uses TRBV13 with TRBJ1-4; 7 bases are shared with TRBD1. CDR3 size: 17 residues. J was trimmed by 3 bases and V by 0 bases; bases with no gene match: 7. Germline lookup yields CDR1 PRHDT and CDR2 FYEKMQ (reference sequence). Here the CDR3 DNA reads TGTGCCAGCAGCTTAGGGGGGACGACAGGGCCTAATGAAAAACTGTTTTTT. It codes for CASSLGGTTGPNEKLFF. The full variable domain, rest sourced from reference TRBV13 and TRBJ1-4, is AAGVIQSPRHLIKEKRETATLKCYPIPRHDTVYWYQQGPGQDPQFLISFYEKMQSDKGSIPDRFSAQQFSDYHSELNMSSLELGDSALYFCASSLGGTTGPNEKLFFGSGTQLSVL.

Comments on this clone: A read error may account for a junction end that differs from germline. V gene TRBV7-7 combines with J gene TRBJ2-1; 9 bases are a match to TRBD2. The CDR3 spans 16 residues. Germline values: CDR1 SSHAT, CDR2 FNYEAQ (reference sequence). The CDR3 sequence is CASSPSASGAYNEQFF. The CDR3 region has the DNA TGTGCTAGCAGCCCCAGTGCTAGCGGGGCCTACAATGAGCAGTTCTTC.

The rearrangement links TRBV7-6 to TRBJ1-5, with D unresolved. The CDR3 extends over 17 amino acids. The V end was cut by 1 base, the J end by 4 bases, with 17 bases between. From germline, CDR1 is SGHVS and CDR2 FNYEAQ. This chain's CDR3 is CASSLEAASLKNQPQHF. The CDR3 DNA reads as TGTGCCAGCAGCTTAGAGGCGGCCAGCCTAAAAAATCAGCCCCAGCATTTT. Together with reference TRBV7-6 and TRBJ1-5, the CDR3 gives the full variable domain: GAGVSQSPRYKVTKRGQDVALRCDPISGHVSLYWYRQALGQGPEFLTYFNYEAQQDKSGLPNDRFSAERPEGSISTLTIQRTEQRDSAMYRCASSLEAASLKNQPQHFGDGTRLSIL.

The chain has TRBV6-5 and TRBJ1-1; D is ambiguous. Trimming cost V 5 bases and J 8 bases, with 9 bases left between them. This CDR3 contains 11 residues. The V gene's germline CDR1 is MNHEY and CDR2 SVGAGI. Here the CDR3 DNA reads TGTGCCAGCAGTGCCGGACTAGAAGCTTTCTTT. This codes for CASSAGLEAFF.

This clone has only one observation. The gene calls are TRBV25-1 and TRBJ1-2, with D possibly being TRBD1 (5 bases). The germline gives CDR1 MGHDK, CDR2 SYGVNS. Trimming removed 4 bases at V and 5 bases at J, with 11 bases between. CDR3 size: 13 residues. The CDR3 loop reads CASSATGGYGYTF. Here the CDR3 DNA reads TGTGCCAGCAGTGCAACCGGGGGGTATGGCTACACCTTC.

The chain recombines TRBV5-4 with TRBJ1-6; maybe TRBD1 (5 bases). There are 15 residues in the CDR3. CDR1 and CDR2 from the germline V gene are SGHNT and YYREEE (reference sequence). V dropped 3 bases and J dropped 5 bases, with 12 bases sitting between them. The CDR3 coding sequence is TGTGCCAGCAGCTACCTGGGGCGCAATAATTCACCCCTCCACTTT. Residues: CASSYLGRNNSPLHF.

The gene calls are TRBV11-2 and TRBJ2-5; tentatively, D is TRBD2 (6 bases). The CDR3 loop spans 12 amino acids. V was trimmed by 4 bases and J by 5 bases, leaving 8 bases between them. Germline CDR1 SGHAT, CDR2 FQNNGV. CDR3 loop: CASSWGRETQYF. In nucleotides, the CDR3 is TGTGCCAGCAGCTGGGGGAGGGAGACCCAGTACTTC.

The V and J genes are TRBV5-6 and TRBJ1-1; D gene uncertain. The CDR3 runs 13 residues. Germline values: CDR1 SGHDT, CDR2 YYEEEE. V was pared by 6 bases and J by 0 bases, with 9 bases between. CDR3 DNA sequence: TGTGCCAGCATCTCAAGAGTGAACACTGAAGCTTTCTTT. It encodes CASISRVNTEAFF.

The CDR3 DNA reads TGTGCCATCAGGGGGGACACTACAAATGAGCAGTTCTTC. It codes for CAIRGDTTNEQFF. This sequence joins TRBV10-3 and TRBJ2-1; D is possibly TRBD1 (6 bases). Trimming cost V 6 bases and J 7 bases, with 13 bases left between them. The germline V gene has CDR1 ENHRY and CDR2 SYGVKD. The CDR3 contains 13 residues.

This chain uses TRBV4-2 with TRBJ2-7; 10 bases agree with TRBD2. CDR1 is LGHNA, CDR2 YNFKEQ, per germline. The length of the CDR3 is 16 residues. V lost 0 bases, J lost 3 bases, and 5 bases stayed unmatched. This CDR3 reads CASSQDGASGSYEQYF. The CDR3 bases are TGTGCCAGCAGCCAAGATGGGGCTAGCGGGAGCTACGAGCAGTACTTC.

Only one count was recorded for this clone. The rearrangement uses TRBV27 and TRBJ1-3; TRBD1 is a possible D gene (5 bases). Germline V gene sequence: CDR1 MNHEY, CDR2 SMNVEV (reference sequence). Trimming stripped 2 bases from V and 1 base from J, with 12 bases between. This CDR3 comprises 16 residues. CDR3 loop: CASSLTFPGSGNTIYF. CDR3 coding DNA: TGTGCCAGCAGTTTAACCTTTCCAGGGTCTGGAAACACCATATATTTT.

This clone was detected only a few times. DNA of the CDR3: TGTGCCAGCAGGTCCGACAGGAGCAATTCACCCCTCCACTTT. Encoded protein: CASRSDRSNSPLHF. The chain has TRBV5-5 and TRBJ1-6, with a tentative D call TRBD1 (6 bases). CDR3 length: 14 amino acids. Germline V CDR1 and CDR2: SGHKS, YYEKEE (reference sequence). The V gene lost 5 bases and the J gene lost 7 bases, with 13 bases spanning the gap.

The chain couples TRBV6-5 to TRBJ1-2, with 9 nucleotides matching TRBD1. V lost 7 bases, J lost 8 bases, and 8 bases stayed unmatched. Germline V gene data show CDR1 as MNHEY and CDR2 as SVGAGI. The CDR3 is made up of 13 amino acids. For the CDR3, the DNA is TGTGCCAGCATCCCGGGACAGGGACGGGGCTACACCTTC. Protein product: CASIPGQGRGYTF.

In this sample, this clone turned up once. The rearrangement links TRBV27 to TRBJ1-5; 8 nucleotides agree with TRBD1. CDR3 length: 15 amino acids. Per germline, CDR1 MNHEY and CDR2 SMNVEV (reference sequence). The V gene end was trimmed by 6 bases and the J gene end by 2 bases; junction bases not matched to a gene: 6. The CDR3 spells CASRRTGRGNQPQHF. The CDR3 nucleotides are TGTGCCAGCAGGAGGACAGGGAGGGGCAATCAGCCCCAGCATTTT.

J is TRBJ2-2 and V is TRBV9, with D perhaps matching TRBD1 (5 bases). The CDR3 is 15 residues long. Between the trimmed V and J ends, which lost 1 base and 0 bases, there was a span of 7 bases. The germline V gene encodes CDR1 SGDLS and CDR2 YYNGEE. This CDR3 is CASSVRGANTGELFF. The CDR3 DNA follows: TGTGCCAGCAGCGTAAGGGGCGCGAACACCGGGGAGCTGTTTTTT.

The chain has TRBV7-2 and TRBJ1-4, with 10 bases fitting TRBD1. CDR3 length equals 13 residues. The V and J ends lost 3 bases and 8 bases, in that order; junction bases with no gene match: 0. CDR1 and CDR2 (germline): SGHTA, FQGNSA. As DNA, the CDR3 is TGTGCCAGCAGCTTGGACAGGGGGGAAAAACTGTTTTTT. This gives the protein CASSLDRGEKLFF.